Below, 16 T cell receptor beta chains from the same sample are listed, as sequenced in a study of T-cell reconstitution after alpha-beta-depleted transplantation in children. Unique molecular identifiers were incorporated into the prepared TCRbeta library. MiXCR, run by TCRdb on the PCR reads, gives a single entry per CDR3 protein. The top ten clones hold around 2.5% of a sample with some 350,000 distinct CDR3 sequences, 10% of them seen once. This specimen was PBMCs from the stem cell graft donor, taken from the stem cell graft. These receptor sequences come from a human donor who donated a stem cell graft to a child with acute lymphoblastic leukemia.

The table lists this clonotype with a few counts. The rearrangement links TRBV7-3 to TRBJ2-1; 8 bases fit TRBD2. The CDR3 is made up of 14 amino acids. Germline V gene sequence: CDR1 SGHTA, CDR2 FQGTGA. The J segment lost 7 bases and the V segment lost 2 bases, leaving 4 bases of the junction unmatched. CDR3 sequence (DNA): TGTGCCAGCAGCTTAGAAGGCGGGAGGAATGAGCAGTTCTTC. It translates to CASSLEGGRNEQFF.

The rearrangement joins TRBV20-1 to TRBJ1-6; D is ambiguous. Germline CDR1 reads DFQATT; CDR2 reads SNEGSKA (reference sequence). This CDR3 comprises 14 residues. The V gene lost 0 bases and the J gene lost 7 bases, with 10 bases spanning the gap. The CDR3 is CSARDPGRNSPLHF. As DNA, the CDR3 is TGCAGTGCTAGAGATCCCGGACGGAATTCACCCCTCCACTTT.

This clonotype was seen repeatedly, ten times or more. This chain uses TRBV12-3 or TRBV12-4 with TRBJ2-7; D is ambiguous. V lost 0 bases and J lost 4, with 7 bases in between. CDR3 length: 13 amino acids. Written as DNA, the CDR3 is TGTGCCAGCAGTTTAGCATTAGGGTACGAGCAGTACTTC. It is translated as CASSLALGYEQYF.

This clonotype was recorded a few times. The chain combines TRBV18 with TRBJ2-7; D gene ambiguous. With 3 bases removed from V and 2 bases from J, the gap between germline ends came to 8 bases. Germline CDR1 and CDR2: KGHSH and LQKENI. The CDR3 has 13 amino acids. CDR3 DNA sequence: TGTGCCAGCTCACCTCCTCTTACCTACGAGCAGTACTTC. Its translation is CASSPPLTYEQYF.

In regard to this clonotype: No conserved phenylalanine or tryptophan ends this CDR3, so it is likely a read error. The J gene is TRBJ2-3, the V gene TRBV6-2 or TRBV6-3; D remains ambiguous. The CDR3 loop spans 18 amino acids. V was clipped by 0 bases and J by 1 base, with 17 bases between them. The germline gives CDR1 MNHEY, CDR2 SVGEGT. CDR3 coding DNA: TGTGCCAGCAGTTACTCGGTGGAACCGACCTGGGGCACAGATACGCAGTATTAT. It is translated as CASSYSVEPTWGTDTQYY.

This clonotype occurred many times. This chain uses TRBV9 with TRBJ2-7; unclear D gene. The CDR3 loop spans 15 amino acids. Germline V CDR1 and CDR2: SGDLS, YYNGEE. V was shortened by 0 bases and J by 1 base, with 11 bases between the two germline ends. The CDR3 loop is CASSVGSGPSYEQYF. The CDR3 DNA follows: TGTGCCAGCAGCGTAGGGTCGGGTCCATCCTACGAGCAGTACTTC.

In this sample, this clonotype turned up a few times. The genes are TRBV27 and TRBJ1-1; TRBD1 is a possible D gene (5 bases). The CDR3 length is 13 residues. Trimming left V 5 bases short and J 11 bases short, with 18 bases between. Germline assignment: CDR1 MNHEY and CDR2 SMNVEV (reference sequence). CDR3 protein: CASSPPGSKAAFF. In nucleotides, the CDR3 is TGTGCCAGCAGTCCCCCAGGGTCTAAAGCCGCTTTCTTT.

A few counts support this clonotype. The chain couples TRBV20-1 to TRBJ1-4; no clear D. The CDR3 is 14 amino acids. With 3 bases removed from V and 8 bases from J, the gap between germline ends came to 16 bases. The germline V gene encodes CDR1 DFQATT and CDR2 SNEGSKA (reference sequence). The CDR3, as DNA: TGCAGTGCTAGTTTCGGGCCCGGCTCGGAAAAACTGTTTTTT. It is translated as CSASFGPGSEKLFF.

The J gene is TRBJ2-3, the V gene TRBV6-4, with 7 bases aligning to TRBD2. This CDR3 comprises 15 residues. V was clipped by 2 bases and J by 4 bases; unmatched bases: 6. The germline V gene has CDR1 MRHNA and CDR2 SNTAGT. CDR3 sequence: CASSDRGGSADTQYF. CDR3 nucleotides: TGTGCCAGCAGTGACCGTGGCGGGAGTGCAGATACGCAGTATTTT.

The V and J genes are TRBV29-1 and TRBJ1-2; D ambiguous. The CDR3 is 11 amino acids. V was pared by 4 bases and J by 8 bases, with 11 bases between. CDR1 SQVTM and CDR2 ANQGSEA come from the germline V gene. DNA of the CDR3: TGCAGCGTTGGTAGTGGTGTAGGCTACACCTTC. Translating gives CSVGSGVGYTF. Using reference TRBV29-1 and TRBJ1-2 for the parts outside the CDR3, the full variable domain is SAVISQKPSRDICQRGTSLTIQCQVDSQVTMMFWYRQQPGQSLTLIATANQGSEATYESGFVIDKFPISRPNLTFSTLTVSNMSPEDSSIYLCSVGSGVGYTFGSGTRLTVV.

The chain employs TRBV14 and TRBJ1-1, with D possibly TRBD1 on 6 matching bases. There are 16 residues in the CDR3. Germline CDR1 SGHDN, CDR2 FVKESK. The V and J ends lost 6 bases and 5 bases respectively, with 22 bases between them. The CDR3 DNA follows: TGTGCCAGCAGTCCCTGGGGGCTGGGGGGAAAAACTGAAGCTTTCTTT. It encodes CASSPWGLGGKTEAFF.

The table lists this clonotype with a few counts. The chain carries TRBV5-1 and TRBJ2-2, with D uncertain. The CDR3 extends over 13 amino acids. Germline-derived CDR1 and CDR2 are SGHRS and YFSETQ. Deletions cut 5 bases from V and 2 bases from J, with 7 bases between. The CDR3, as DNA: TGCGCCAGCAGATCTAGTAACACCGGGGAGCTGTTTTTT. Amino acids: CASRSSNTGELFF.

The chain employs TRBV20-1 and TRBJ2-5; the match to TRBD2 covers 8 bases. Unmatched junction bases numbered 18, after V lost 5 bases and J lost 1 base. CDR3 length: 18 amino acids. CDR1 DFQATT and CDR2 SNEGSKA come from the germline V gene (reference sequence). The CDR3, as DNA: TGCAGTGCTCCAGAACCAGCCGGTGCTAGCGGGTTCCAAGAGACCCAGTACTTC. Translating gives CSAPEPAGASGFQETQYF.

This clonotype was found many times. The CDR3: CATSQHGEWGYEQYF. Written as DNA, the CDR3 is TGTGCCACCAGCCAACATGGCGAATGGGGGTACGAGCAGTACTTC. V is TRBV15 and J is TRBJ2-7, with D perhaps being TRBD1 or TRBD2 (5 bases each). CDR3 size: 15 residues. Trimming took 5 bases from V and 4 from J, leaving 18 bases between them. Germline assignment: CDR1 LNHNV and CDR2 YYDKDF (reference sequence).

V usage is TRBV12-3 or TRBV12-4 and J usage is TRBJ2-1; D uncertain. The CDR3 has 11 amino acids. Trimming took 3 bases from V and 6 from J, leaving 3 bases between them. The CDR3: CASSFINEQFF. The CDR3 DNA reads TGTGCCAGCAGTTTTATCAATGAGCAGTTCTTC.

Many counts were recorded for this clonotype. The CDR3 region has the DNA TGTGCCAGCAGTTTATACGGACAGTTTAATGAAAAACTGTTTTTT. Translated, it gives CASSLYGQFNEKLFF. The chain couples TRBV27 to TRBJ1-4, with D possibly being TRBD1 (6 bases). From germline, CDR1 is MNHEY and CDR2 SMNVEV (reference sequence). The CDR3 covers 15 residues. V was cut by 1 base and J by 4 bases, with 10 bases left in between.